The 11 T cell receptor beta chains listed next were all sequenced from one sample in a study of blood T cells in healthy people across ages. The authors ran a second PCR of roughly 6 to 12 cycles using a sample-barcoded 5' primer and a J-beta primer mix. TCRdb recomputed calls from the 5' RACE reads with MiXCR, one row per CDR3 protein. The table shows 730,000 or so distinct CDR3 sequences, with around two fifths occurring only once. Specimen: blood. These receptors all stem from an elderly man in good health.

This sequence joins TRBV7-2 and TRBJ2-7; TRBD2 matches 8 bases. Trimming cost V 1 base and J 6 bases; bases outside gene matches: 5. Germline values: CDR1 SGHTA, CDR2 FQGNSA. This CDR3 has 14 residues. As DNA, the CDR3 is TGTGCCAGCAGCTTAGTAGCGGGAAGGGTCGAGCAGTACTTC. Its translation: CASSLVAGRVEQYF.

This clonotype came up many times. The chain carries TRBV5-1 and TRBJ2-2; 10 bases fit TRBD1. J was trimmed by 4 bases and V by 4 bases; bases with no gene match: 7. The CDR3 length is 16 residues. Germline loops: CDR1 SGHRS, CDR2 YFSETQ. CDR3 region: CASSPRQGAVTGELFF. CDR3 in DNA: TGCGCCAGCAGCCCCCGACAGGGGGCGGTCACCGGGGAGCTGTTTTTT.

The chain links TRBV7-2 to TRBJ1-1; D call uncertain. The V and J ends lost 0 bases and 1 base respectively, with 15 bases between them. The CDR3 spans 17 residues. Germline loops: CDR1 SGHTA, CDR2 FQGNSA. The CDR3 here is CASSLARLGTANTEAFF. The CDR3 DNA sequence: TGTGCCAGCAGCTTAGCGCGATTGGGTACAGCGAACACTGAAGCTTTCTTT.

The rearrangement joins TRBV20-1 to TRBJ2-3; 7 nucleotides align to TRBD2. V trimming: 0 bases; J trimming: 1 base; junction bases outside the gene matches: 7. This CDR3 comprises 16 residues. CDR1 and CDR2 from the germline V gene are DFQATT and SNEGSKA (reference sequence). CDR3 in amino acids: CSAREWASGGTDTQYF. As DNA, the CDR3 is TGCAGTGCTAGAGAGTGGGCTAGCGGAGGCACAGATACGCAGTATTTT.

The CDR3 spells CAWRSGRTYAADYGYTF. The CDR3 bases are TGTGCCTGGAGAAGTGGCAGGACCTACGCAGCTGACTATGGCTACACCTTC. The chain combines TRBV30 with TRBJ1-2; D is undetermined. Trimming shortened V by 3 bases and J by 3 bases, and 23 bases separated the two germline ends. CDR1 and CDR2 from the germline V gene are GTSNPN and SVGIG (reference sequence). There are 17 residues in the CDR3.

There are a few counts of this clonotype. The V call is TRBV7-2, the J call TRBJ1-1; no definite D call. This CDR3 is 14 amino acids long. With 5 bases removed from V and 4 bases from J, the gap between germline ends came to 14 bases. Germline V gives CDR1 SGHTA, CDR2 FQGNSA. The CDR3 DNA sequence: TGTGCCAGCAGCCCCCCTGGAGGCGTCACTGAAGCTTTCTTT. Its translation is CASSPPGGVTEAFF.

The genes are TRBV7-8 and TRBJ1-5; 10 bases agree with TRBD1. The CDR3 covers 15 residues. The germline V gene has CDR1 SGHVS and CDR2 FQNEAQ. V lost 5 bases and J lost 9; bases outside the gene matches: 10. DNA for the CDR3: TGTGCCAGCAGCATCCACAGGACAGGGGGTCGGCCCCAGCATTTT. This translates into CASSIHRTGGRPQHF.

This clonotype was picked up a small number of times. The chain uses TRBV15 and TRBJ2-5; D may be TRBD1 or TRBD2 (5 bases each). Trimming took off 2 bases at V and 5 bases at J, with 15 bases between the two ends. The CDR3 has 15 amino acids. CDR1 is LNHNV, CDR2 YYDKDF, per germline (reference sequence). In DNA form, the CDR3 reads TGTGCCACCAGCAGACCGGGACCATCAAGGGAGACCCAGTACTTC. As protein: CATSRPGPSRETQYF.

The chain uses TRBV5-6 and TRBJ2-3; tentative D call: TRBD2 (5 bases). CDR3 length: 15 residues. Trimming took 3 bases from V and 2 from J, leaving 13 bases between them. The germline gives CDR1 SGHDT, CDR2 YYEEEE. The CDR3 region is CASSYPAEYTDTQYF. In DNA, the CDR3 is TGTGCCAGCAGCTACCCAGCGGAATACACAGATACGCAGTATTTT.

This clonotype was observed many times. V usage is TRBV6-1 and J usage is TRBJ2-5, with a tentative D call TRBD1 (5 bases). The CDR3 runs 11 residues. From germline, CDR1 is MNHNS and CDR2 SASEGT. Trimming left V 7 bases short and J 5 bases short, with 8 bases between. CDR3 sequence reads: CASTRVETQYF. The CDR3 DNA follows: TGTGCCAGCACCAGGGTTGAGACCCAGTACTTC.

V is TRBV6-1 and J is TRBJ2-3; a weak D match, TRBD1 (5 bases). The CDR3 totals 16 residues. Deletions cut 2 bases from V and 4 bases from J, with 16 bases between. Per germline, CDR1 MNHNS and CDR2 SASEGT. The DNA for the CDR3 is TGTGCCAGCAGTGAATTAGTGGGGCCCCGAGCAGATACGCAGTATTTT. It yields the protein CASSELVGPRADTQYF.